This TCR beta chain was sequenced in a study of early T cells in non-severe SARS-CoV-2 infection. Study summary: Chains were unpaired, as sequencing was done on bulk RNA from unsorted whole blood. The study, taken as a whole, reports: Lookups in VDJdb leaned toward anti-spike CD8 responses and missed private and CD4 specificities.

Remarks on this clonotype: What it binds is unknown.

V was clipped by 5 bases and J by 1 base, with 9 bases between them. Germline values: CDR1 MDHEN, CDR2 SYDVKM. This CDR3 region has 15 residues. As part of library construction, unique molecular identifiers were attached to individual cDNA molecules. From the 5' RACE reads, TCRdb called clonotypes with MiXCR, one entry per CDR3 protein. The data show 70,000 or so distinct CDR3 sequences, 10% to 15% seen once. The sequenced sample was whole blood. This TCR was sampled from an adult who was a healthcare worker with PCR-confirmed SARS-CoV-2 infection or an uninfected control (not recorded which). The genes are TRBV28 and TRBJ2-6, with D unresolved. The CDR3 DNA is TGTGCCAGCAGTCCTGCTAGTTCTGGGGCCAACGTCCTGACTTTC. Protein product: CASSPASSGANVLTF.